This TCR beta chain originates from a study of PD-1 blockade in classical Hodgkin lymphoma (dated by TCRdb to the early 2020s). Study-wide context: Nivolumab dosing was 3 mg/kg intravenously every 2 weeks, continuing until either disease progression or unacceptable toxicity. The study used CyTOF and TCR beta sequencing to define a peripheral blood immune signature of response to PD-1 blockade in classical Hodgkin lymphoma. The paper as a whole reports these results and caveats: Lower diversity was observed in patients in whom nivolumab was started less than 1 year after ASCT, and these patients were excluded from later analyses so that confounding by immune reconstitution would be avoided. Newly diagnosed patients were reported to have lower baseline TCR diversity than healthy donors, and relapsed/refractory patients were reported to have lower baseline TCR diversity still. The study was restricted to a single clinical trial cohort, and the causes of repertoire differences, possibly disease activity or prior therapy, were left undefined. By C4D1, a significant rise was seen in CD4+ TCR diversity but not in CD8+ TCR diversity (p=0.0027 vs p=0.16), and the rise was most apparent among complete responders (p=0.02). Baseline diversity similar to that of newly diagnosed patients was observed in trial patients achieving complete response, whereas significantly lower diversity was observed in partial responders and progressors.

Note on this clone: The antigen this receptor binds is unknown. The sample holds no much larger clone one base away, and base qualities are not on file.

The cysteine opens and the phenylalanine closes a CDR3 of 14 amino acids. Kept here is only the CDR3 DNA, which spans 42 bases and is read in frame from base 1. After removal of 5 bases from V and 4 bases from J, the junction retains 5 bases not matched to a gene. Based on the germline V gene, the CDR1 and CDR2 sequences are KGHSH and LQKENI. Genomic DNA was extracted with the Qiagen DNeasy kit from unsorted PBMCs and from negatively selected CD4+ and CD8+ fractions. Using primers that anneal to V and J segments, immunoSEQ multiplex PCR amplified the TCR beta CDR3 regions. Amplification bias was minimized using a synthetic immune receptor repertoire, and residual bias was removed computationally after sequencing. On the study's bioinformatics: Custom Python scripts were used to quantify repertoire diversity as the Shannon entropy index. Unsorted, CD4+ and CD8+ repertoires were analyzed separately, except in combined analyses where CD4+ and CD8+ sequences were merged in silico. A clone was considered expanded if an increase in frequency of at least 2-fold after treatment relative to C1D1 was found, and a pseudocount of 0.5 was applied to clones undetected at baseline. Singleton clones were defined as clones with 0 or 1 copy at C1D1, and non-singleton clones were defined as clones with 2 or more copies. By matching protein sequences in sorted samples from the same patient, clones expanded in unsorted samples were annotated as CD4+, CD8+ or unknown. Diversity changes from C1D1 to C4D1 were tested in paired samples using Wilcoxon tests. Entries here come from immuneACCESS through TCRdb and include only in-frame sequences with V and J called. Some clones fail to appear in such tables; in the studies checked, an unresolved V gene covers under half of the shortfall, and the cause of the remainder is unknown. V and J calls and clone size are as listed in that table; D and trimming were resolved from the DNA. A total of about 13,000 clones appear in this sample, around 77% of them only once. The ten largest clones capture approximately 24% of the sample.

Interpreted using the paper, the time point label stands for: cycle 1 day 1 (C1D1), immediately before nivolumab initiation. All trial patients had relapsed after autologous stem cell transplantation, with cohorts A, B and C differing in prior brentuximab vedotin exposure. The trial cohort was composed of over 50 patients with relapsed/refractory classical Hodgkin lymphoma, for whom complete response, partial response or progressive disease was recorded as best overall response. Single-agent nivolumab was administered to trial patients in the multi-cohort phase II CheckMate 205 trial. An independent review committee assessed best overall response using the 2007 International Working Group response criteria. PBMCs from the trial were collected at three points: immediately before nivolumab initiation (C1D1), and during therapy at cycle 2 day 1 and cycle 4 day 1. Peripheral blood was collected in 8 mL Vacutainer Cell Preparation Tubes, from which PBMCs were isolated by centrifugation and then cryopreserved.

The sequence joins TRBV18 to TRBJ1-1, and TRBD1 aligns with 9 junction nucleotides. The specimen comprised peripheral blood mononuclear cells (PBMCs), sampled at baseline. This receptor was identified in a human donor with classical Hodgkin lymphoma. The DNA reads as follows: TGTGCCAGCTCATTGCAACAGGGGGCCACTGAAGCTTTCTTT. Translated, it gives CASSLQQGATEAFF.